Listed below are T cell receptor beta chains from one sample, sequenced in a study of neoadjuvant nivolumab and ipilimumab in lung cancer. The table came from immunoSEQ multiplex PCR; TCRdb's copy has only in-frame clones and leaves some out. The sample comprises fewer than 35,000 clones, 80% to 95% of which are singletons, and 2% to 2.5% rests with the top ten. Specimen: peripheral blood, collected after neoadjuvant nivolumab, alone or with ipilimumab, at or shortly before surgery. These receptors all come from an adult with non-small cell lung cancer. CDR3s include the opening cysteine and the closing phenylalanine or tryptophan. Each record gives: V gene, clone size, J gene, D gene, CDR3 protein, CDR3 DNA. The D gene is left open where the match is weak. The listing skips clone size in some rows; elsewhere it reads once, few, many or a size class.

TRBV18,NA,TRBJ1-4,NA,CASSPWTREKLFF,TGTGCCAGCTCACCGTGGACACGTGAAAAACTGTTTTTT
TRBV10-3,NA,TRBJ1-1,TRBD1,CAISEDRVVDTEAFF,TGTGCCATCAGTGAGGACAGGGTCGTCGACACTGAAGCTTTCTTT
TRBV11-2,NA,TRBJ2-1,NA,CASSLEGGPYNEQFF,TGTGCCAGCAGCTTAGAGGGTGGGCCCTACAATGAGCAGTTCTTC
TRBV10-3,NA,TRBJ1-1,TRBD1,CAISDHTGGMNTEAFF,TGTGCCATCAGTGACCACACAGGGGGGATGAACACTGAAGCTTTCTTT
TRBV11-1,NA,TRBJ2-1,NA,CASSLAAFNEQFF,TGTGCCAGCAGCTTAGCGGCATTCAATGAGCAGTTCTTC
TRBV5-4,NA,TRBJ2-2,NA,CASSLEGLNTGELFF,TGTGCCAGCAGCTTAGAGGGGTTGAACACCGGGGAGCTGTTTTTT
TRBV7-2,NA,TRBJ2-2,NA,CASSLLGTGELFF,TGTGCCAGCAGCTTATTGGGGACCGGGGAGCTGTTTTTT
TRBV5-1,NA,TRBJ1-1,NA,CASSFSDTEAFF,TGCGCCAGCAGCTTTTCTGACACTGAAGCTTTCTTT
TRBV9,NA,TRBJ1-2,NA,CASSGTDTNYGYTF,TGTGCCAGCAGCGGAACAGACACCAACTATGGCTACACCTTC
TRBV18,NA,TRBJ1-5,NA,CASSPGRNSNQPQHF,TGTGCCAGCTCACCCGGCAGGAATAGCAATCAGCCCCAGCATTTT
TRBV5-1,NA,TRBJ2-2,TRBD1,CASSPWSSTGETGELFF,TGCGCCAGCAGCCCCTGGTCTTCTACAGGGGAAACCGGGGAGCTGTTTTTT
TRBV6-1,NA,TRBJ2-5,NA,CASKRGGQETQYF,TGTGCCAGCAAAAGGGGAGGTCAAGAGACCCAGTACTTC
TRBV4-1,NA,TRBJ2-3,NA,CASSQEGTRRADTQYF,TGCGCCAGCAGCCAAGAGGGGACCCGCAGGGCGGATACGCAGTATTTT
TRBV5-4,NA,TRBJ2-3,NA,CASQRAFTDTQYF,TGTGCCTCCCAGCGGGCGTTCACAGATACGCAGTATTTT
TRBV6-1,NA,TRBJ2-2,TRBD1,CASSAGTANTGELFF,TGTGCCAGCAGTGCCGGGACAGCGAACACCGGGGAGCTGTTTTTT
TRBV5-4,NA,TRBJ2-1,NA,CASSLGRGGSYNEQFF,TGTGCCAGCAGCTTAGGTCGAGGGGGGTCCTACAATGAGCAGTTCTTC
TRBV19,NA,TRBJ2-2,NA,CASSIGAPGGGNTGELFF,TGTGCCAGTAGTATTGGGGCCCCCGGGGGAGGTAACACCGGGGAGCTGTTTTTT
TRBV5-1,once,TRBJ2-5,NA,CASSSEALETQYF,TGCGCCAGCAGTTCTGAGGCTTTGGAGACCCAGTACTTC
TRBV7-9,NA,TRBJ2-3,TRBD1,CASSYMGQGSSDTQYF,TGTGCCAGCAGCTATATGGGACAGGGATCGTCAGATACGCAGTATTTT
TRBV19,NA,TRBJ1-5,NA,CASSRGTDGQPQHF,TGTGCCAGTAGTAGAGGAACCGACGGACAGCCCCAGCATTTT
TRBV10-3,NA,TRBJ2-3,NA,CATQSTDTQYF,TGTGCCACACAAAGCACAGATACGCAGTATTTT
TRBV6-1,NA,TRBJ1-5,NA,CASSVSLGQPQHF,TGTGCCAGCAGTGTAAGTTTAGGTCAGCCCCAGCATTTT
TRBV2,NA,TRBJ2-5,NA,CATEAGSRGQETQYF,TGTGCCACCGAAGCAGGGTCGCGGGGTCAAGAGACCCAGTACTTC
TRBV11-2,NA,TRBJ1-2,TRBD1,CASTPTGTFYGYTF,TGTGCCAGCACCCCGACAGGGACCTTCTATGGCTACACCTTC
TRBV5-1,NA,TRBJ2-7,NA,CASSLALEYEQYF,TGCGCCAGCAGCTTGGCCTTGGAATACGAGCAGTACTTC
TRBV7-2,NA,TRBJ2-3,NA,CASSLSGPNWDYYF,TGTGCCAGCAGCTTATCAGGACCAAACTGGGATTACTATTTT